This record covers a single TCR beta chain. Its antigen is not known. This record comes from a study of tumor-infiltrating lymphocytes in localized non-small cell lung cancer. Sequencing used immunoSEQ multiplex PCR; TCRdb keeps in-frame clones, though not all of them. The sample records around 25,000 clones, roughly 63% being singletons. From germline, CDR1 is SNHLY and CDR2 FYNNEI. The CDR3 is 14 amino acids. Trimming removed 6 bases at V and 2 bases at J, with 14 bases between. The study's findings and limits: TCR sequencing covered a subset of patients with enough tissue. Recurrence-free survival showed no association with tumor T-cell fraction. Different pieces of the same tissue went to different assays, confounding technical variation with intratumor heterogeneity.

This receptor was taken from a human donor with non-small cell lung cancer. V gene TRBV2 combines with J gene TRBJ2-7, with D perhaps assigned TRBD1 or TRBD2 (5 bases each). The sequenced sample was lung tumor tissue. The CDR3: CASRTGTHAYEQYF. For the CDR3, the DNA is TGTGCCAGCAGAACCGGGACGCATGCCTACGAGCAGTACTTC.